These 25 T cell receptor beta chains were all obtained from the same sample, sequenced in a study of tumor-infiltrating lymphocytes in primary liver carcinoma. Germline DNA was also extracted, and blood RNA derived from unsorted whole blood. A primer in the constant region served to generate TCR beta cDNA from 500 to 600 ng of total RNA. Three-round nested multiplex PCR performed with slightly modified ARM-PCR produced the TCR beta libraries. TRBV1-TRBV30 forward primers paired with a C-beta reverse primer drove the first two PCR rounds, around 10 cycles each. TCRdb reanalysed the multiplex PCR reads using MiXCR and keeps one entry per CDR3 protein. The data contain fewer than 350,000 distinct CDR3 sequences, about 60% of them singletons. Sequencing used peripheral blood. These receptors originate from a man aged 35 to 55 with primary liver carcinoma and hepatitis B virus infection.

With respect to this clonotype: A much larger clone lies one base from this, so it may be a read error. The CDR3 sequence is CASSPETRETQYF. The DNA for the CDR3 is TGTGCCAGCAGCCCAGAGACCAGGGAGACCCAGTACTTC. The V and J genes are TRBV5-6 and TRBJ2-5; D gene unclear. V lost 4 bases and J 5 bases, leaving 12 bases between the germline ends. The CDR3 is 13 amino acids. Germline V CDR1 and CDR2: SGHDT, YYEEEE.

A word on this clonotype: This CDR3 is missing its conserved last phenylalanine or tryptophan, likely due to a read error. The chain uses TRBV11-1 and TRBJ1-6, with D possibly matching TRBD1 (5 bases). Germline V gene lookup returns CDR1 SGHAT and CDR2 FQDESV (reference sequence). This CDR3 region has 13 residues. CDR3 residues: CASSRTLVPPLHI. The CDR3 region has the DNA TGCGCCAGCAGCCGGACACTGGTTCCACCCCTCCACATT.

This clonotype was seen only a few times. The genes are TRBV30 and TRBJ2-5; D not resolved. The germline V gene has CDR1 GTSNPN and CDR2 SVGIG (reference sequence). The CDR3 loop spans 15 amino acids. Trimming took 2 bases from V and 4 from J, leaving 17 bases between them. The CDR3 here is CAWSPAGRPGETQYF. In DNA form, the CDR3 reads TGTGCCTGGAGTCCCGCCGGAAGGCCCGGAGAGACCCAGTACTTC.

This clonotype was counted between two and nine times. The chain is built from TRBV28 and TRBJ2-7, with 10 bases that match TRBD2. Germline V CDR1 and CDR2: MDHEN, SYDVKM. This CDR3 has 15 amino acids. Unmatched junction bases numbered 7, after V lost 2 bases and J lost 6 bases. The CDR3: CASSLGASGSREQYF. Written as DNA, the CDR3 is TGTGCCAGCAGTTTAGGCGCTAGCGGGAGTCGCGAGCAGTACTTC.

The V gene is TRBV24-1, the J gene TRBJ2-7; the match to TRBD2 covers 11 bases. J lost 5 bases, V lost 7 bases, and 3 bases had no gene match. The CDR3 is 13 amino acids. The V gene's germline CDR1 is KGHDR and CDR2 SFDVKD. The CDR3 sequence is CATSGLAGDEQYF. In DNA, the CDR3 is TGTGCCACCAGCGGACTAGCGGGTGACGAGCAGTACTTC.

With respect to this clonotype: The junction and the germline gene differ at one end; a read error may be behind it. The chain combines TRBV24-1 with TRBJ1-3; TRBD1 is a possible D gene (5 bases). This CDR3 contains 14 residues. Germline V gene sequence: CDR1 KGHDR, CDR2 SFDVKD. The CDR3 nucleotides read TGTGCCACGCAAGGGACCTCAGAGGGAAACACTATATATTTT. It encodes CATQGTSEGNTIYF.

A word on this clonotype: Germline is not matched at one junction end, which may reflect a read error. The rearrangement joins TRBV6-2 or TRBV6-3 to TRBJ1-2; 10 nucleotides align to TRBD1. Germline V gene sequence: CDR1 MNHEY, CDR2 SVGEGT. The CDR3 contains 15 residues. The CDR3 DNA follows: TGTTCCAGCAGTTACCTGTCCGGGACAGGGGACGGCTACACCTTC. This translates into CSSSYLSGTGDGYTF.

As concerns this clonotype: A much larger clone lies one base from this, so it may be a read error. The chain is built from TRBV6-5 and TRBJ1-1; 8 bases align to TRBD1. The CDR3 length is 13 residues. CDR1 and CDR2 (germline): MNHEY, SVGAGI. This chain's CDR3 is CASGQGPHTETFF. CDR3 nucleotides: TGTGCCAGTGGACAGGGTCCCCACACTGAAACTTTCTTT.

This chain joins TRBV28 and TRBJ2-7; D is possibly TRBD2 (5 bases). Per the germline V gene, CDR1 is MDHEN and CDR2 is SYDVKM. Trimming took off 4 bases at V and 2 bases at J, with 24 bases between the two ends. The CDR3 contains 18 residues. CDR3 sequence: CASSSLLLEDSRTYEQYF. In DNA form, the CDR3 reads TGTGCCAGCAGTTCTCTCCTCCTCGAGGACTCTAGGACCTACGAGCAGTACTTC.

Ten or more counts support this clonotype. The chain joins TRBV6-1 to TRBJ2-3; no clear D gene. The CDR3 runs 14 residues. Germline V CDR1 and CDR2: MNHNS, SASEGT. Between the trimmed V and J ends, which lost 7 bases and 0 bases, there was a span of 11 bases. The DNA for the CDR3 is TGTGCCAGCACTGGCGGTACTAGCACAGATACGCAGTATTTT. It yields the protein CASTGGTSTDTQYF.

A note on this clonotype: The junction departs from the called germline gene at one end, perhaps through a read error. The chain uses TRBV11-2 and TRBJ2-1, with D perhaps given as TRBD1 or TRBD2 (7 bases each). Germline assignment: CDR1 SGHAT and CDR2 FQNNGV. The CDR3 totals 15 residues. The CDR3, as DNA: TGTGCCAGCAGCTCCCAGCGGGAAGGGGGCAATGAGCAGTCCTTC. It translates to CASSSQREGGNEQSF.

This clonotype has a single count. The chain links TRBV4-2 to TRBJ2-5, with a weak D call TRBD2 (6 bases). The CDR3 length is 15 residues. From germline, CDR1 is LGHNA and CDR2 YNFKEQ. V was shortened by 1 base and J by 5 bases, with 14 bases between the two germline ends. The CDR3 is CASSQGSAEGETQYF. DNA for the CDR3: TGTGCCAGCAGCCAAGGGAGCGCGGAGGGTGAGACCCAGTACTTC.

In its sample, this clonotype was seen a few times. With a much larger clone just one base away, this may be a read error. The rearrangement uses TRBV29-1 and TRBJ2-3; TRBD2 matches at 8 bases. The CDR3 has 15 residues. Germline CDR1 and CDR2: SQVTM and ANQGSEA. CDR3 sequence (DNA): TGCAACGTTGAGGCAGCGGGAGCAACCACAGATACGCAGTATTTT. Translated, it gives CNVEAAGATTDTQYF.

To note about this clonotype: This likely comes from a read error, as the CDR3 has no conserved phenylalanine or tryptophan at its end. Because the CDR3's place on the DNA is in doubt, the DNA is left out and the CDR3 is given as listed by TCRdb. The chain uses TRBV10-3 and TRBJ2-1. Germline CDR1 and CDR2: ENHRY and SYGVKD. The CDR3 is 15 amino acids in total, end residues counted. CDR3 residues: CAIRETGGSYNEKFL.

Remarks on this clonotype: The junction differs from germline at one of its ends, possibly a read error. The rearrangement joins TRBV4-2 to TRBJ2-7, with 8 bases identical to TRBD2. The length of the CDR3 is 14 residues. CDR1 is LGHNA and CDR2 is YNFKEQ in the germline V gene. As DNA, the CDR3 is TGTGCCAACAGCCGAGATCGGGGGGGTAACGAGCAGTACTTC. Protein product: CANSRDRGGNEQYF.

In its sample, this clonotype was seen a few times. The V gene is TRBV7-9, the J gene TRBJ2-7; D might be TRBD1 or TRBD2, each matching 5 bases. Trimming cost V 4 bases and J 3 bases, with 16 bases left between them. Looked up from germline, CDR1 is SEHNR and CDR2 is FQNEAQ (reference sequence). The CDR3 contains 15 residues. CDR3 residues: CASSSWAAGGYEQYF. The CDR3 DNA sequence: TGTGCCAGCAGCTCGTGGGCCGCTGGGGGCTACGAGCAGTACTTC. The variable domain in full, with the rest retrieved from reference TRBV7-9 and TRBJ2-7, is DTGVSQNPRHKITKRGQNVTFRCDPISEHNRLYWYRQTLGQGPEFLTYFQNEAQLEKSRLLSDRFSAERPKGSFSTLEIQRTEQGDSAMYLCASSSWAAGGYEQYFGPGTRLTVT.

The CDR3 here is CASSPPSGYYEQYF. CDR3 nucleotide sequence: TGTGCCAGCAGCCCGCCGTCAGGATACTACGAGCAGTACTTC. The V gene is TRBV11-1, the J gene TRBJ2-7; D is unclear. CDR1 is SGHAT and CDR2 is FQDESV in the germline V gene (reference sequence). This CDR3 contains 14 residues. Trimming removed 5 bases from V and 3 bases from J, with 14 bases in between.

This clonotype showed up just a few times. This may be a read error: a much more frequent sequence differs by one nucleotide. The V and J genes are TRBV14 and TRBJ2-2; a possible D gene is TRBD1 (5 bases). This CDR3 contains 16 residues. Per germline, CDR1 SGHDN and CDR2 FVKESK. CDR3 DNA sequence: TGTGTCAGCAGCCAATTCGCAGGGTTGGCTACCGGGGAGCTGTTTTTT. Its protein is CVSSQFAGLATGELFF. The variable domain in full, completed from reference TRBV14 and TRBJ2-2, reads EAGVTQFPSHSVIEKGQTVTLRCDPISGHDNLYWYRRVMGKEIKFLLHFVKESKQDESGMPNNRFLAERTGGTYSTLKVQPAELEDSGVYFCVSSQFAGLATGELFFGEGSRLTVL.

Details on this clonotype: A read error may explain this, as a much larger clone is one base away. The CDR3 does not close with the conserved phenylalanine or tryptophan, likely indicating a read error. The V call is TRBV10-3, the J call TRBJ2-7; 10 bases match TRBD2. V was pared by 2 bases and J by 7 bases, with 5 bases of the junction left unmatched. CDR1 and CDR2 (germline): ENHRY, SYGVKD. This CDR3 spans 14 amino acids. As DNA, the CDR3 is TGTGCCATCAGTGAGGGGCTAGCGGGAGAAGAGCAGTACTTA. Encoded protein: CAISEGLAGEEQYL.

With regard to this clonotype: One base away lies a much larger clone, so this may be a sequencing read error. The CDR3, as DNA: TGCGGCGTTACGTTGAGGGACAGGGGACTTTACGAGCAGTACTTC. It specifies CGVTLRDRGLYEQYF. The V gene is TRBV29-1, the J gene TRBJ2-7; 10 bases map to TRBD1. The CDR3 spans 15 residues. The germline V gene encodes CDR1 SQVTM and CDR2 ANQGSEA.

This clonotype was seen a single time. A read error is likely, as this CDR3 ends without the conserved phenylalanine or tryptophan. CDR3 in amino acids: CASSWTLVSPLHL. The CDR3 DNA follows: TGTGCCAGCAGCTGGACACTTGTTTCACCCCTCCACCTT. This sequence joins TRBV11-3 and TRBJ1-6, with a possible D match to TRBD1 (5 bases). Germline V gene lookup returns CDR1 SGHNT and CDR2 YENEEA. The germline V and J ends were trimmed by 4 bases and 9 bases, with 10 bases remaining between them. The CDR3 runs to 13 residues.

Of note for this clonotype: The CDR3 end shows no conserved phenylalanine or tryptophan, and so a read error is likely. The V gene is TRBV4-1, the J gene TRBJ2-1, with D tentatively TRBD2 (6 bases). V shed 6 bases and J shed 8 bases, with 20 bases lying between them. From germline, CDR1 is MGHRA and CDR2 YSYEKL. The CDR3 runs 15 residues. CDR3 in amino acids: CASSSPGGLVDEQFL. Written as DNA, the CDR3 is TGCGCCAGCAGTAGCCCCGGAGGGTTGGTAGATGAGCAGTTCCTC.

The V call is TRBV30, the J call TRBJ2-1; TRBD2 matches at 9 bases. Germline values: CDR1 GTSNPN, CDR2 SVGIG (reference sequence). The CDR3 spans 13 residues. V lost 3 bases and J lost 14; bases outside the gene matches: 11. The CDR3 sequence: CAWRTSGQLREFF. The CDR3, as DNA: TGTGCCTGGAGAACTAGCGGGCAGCTCAGGGAGTTCTTC.

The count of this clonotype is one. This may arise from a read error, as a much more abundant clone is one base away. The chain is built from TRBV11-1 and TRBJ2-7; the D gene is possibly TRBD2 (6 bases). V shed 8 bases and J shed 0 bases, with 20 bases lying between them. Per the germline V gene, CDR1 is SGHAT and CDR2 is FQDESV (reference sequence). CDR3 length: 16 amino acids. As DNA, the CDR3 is TGTGCCAGCCATTTTGGTGGCGGGACGTCCTCCTACGAGCAGTACTTC. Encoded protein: CASHFGGGTSSYEQYF.

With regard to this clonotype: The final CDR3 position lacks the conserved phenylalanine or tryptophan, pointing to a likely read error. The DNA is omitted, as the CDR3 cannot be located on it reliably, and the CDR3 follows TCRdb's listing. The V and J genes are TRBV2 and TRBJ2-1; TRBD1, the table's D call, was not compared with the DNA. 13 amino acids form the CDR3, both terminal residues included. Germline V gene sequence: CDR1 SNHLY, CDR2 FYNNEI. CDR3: CASTPPRGQGWFS.